The 6 T cell receptor beta chains presented below share a single source sample, sequenced in a study of T cells in Graves' hyperthyroidism and ophthalmopathy. Authors of the study amplified TCR beta CDR3 regions from RNA transcripts. The study used the HTBI primer set for a first-round RT-PCR of the TCR CDR3. TCRdb re-derived calls from the multiplex PCR reads in MiXCR, one entry per CDR3 protein. The sample records a few hundred thousand distinct CDR3 sequences, roughly 12% being singletons. The source material was blood. These receptors all stem from a man aged 25 to 45 with Graves' hyperthyroidism that later progressed to Graves' ophthalmopathy.

Ten or more counts support this clonotype. The chain recombines TRBV7-2 with TRBJ1-5; the D gene is possibly TRBD1 (5 bases). This CDR3 is 16 amino acids long. The ends were cut back, 0 bases at V and 2 bases at J, with 11 bases in the middle. CDR1 and CDR2 from the germline V gene are SGHTA and FQGNSA. The CDR3 region is CASSLAFGGGNQPQHF. The CDR3 DNA reads as TGTGCCAGCAGCTTAGCATTTGGGGGTGGCAATCAGCCCCAGCATTTT.

This clonotype was counted at least ten times. This chain uses TRBV27 with TRBJ1-1, with 7 bases matching TRBD1. CDR1 and CDR2 (germline): MNHEY, SMNVEV (reference sequence). The CDR3 is 16 amino acids. V lost 4 bases and J lost 3; bases outside the gene matches: 11. The DNA for the CDR3 is TGTGCCAGCAGTTCCATTAGACAGGGTTTAGACACTGAAGCTTTCTTT. Its protein is CASSSIRQGLDTEAFF.

This clonotype was counted ten times or more. The chain joins TRBV7-8 to TRBJ1-2, with D possibly TRBD1 on 6 matching bases. CDR3 length: 14 residues. The germline V and J ends were trimmed by 5 bases and 3 bases, with 13 bases remaining between them. Per the germline V gene, CDR1 is SGHVS and CDR2 is FQNEAQ. The CDR3 bases are TGTGCCAGCAGCGTACAGGAGGGGGACTATGGCTACACCTTC. It codes for CASSVQEGDYGYTF. The full variable domain, in which reference TRBV7-8 and TRBJ1-2 provide the parts outside the CDR3, is GAGVSQSPRYKVAKRGQDVALRCDPISGHVSLFWYQQALGQGPEFLTYFQNEAQLDKSGLPSDRFFAERPEGSVSTLKIQRTQQEDSAVYLCASSVQEGDYGYTFGSGTRLTVV.

The chain uses TRBV7-2 and TRBJ2-1; D could derive from TRBD1 or TRBD2 (5 bases each). From germline, CDR1 is SGHTA and CDR2 FQGNSA. CDR3 length: 14 residues. The V gene lost 5 bases and the J gene lost 4 bases, with 12 bases spanning the gap. CDR3 residues: CASSLGTEYNEQFF. The DNA for the CDR3 is TGTGCCAGCAGCCTCGGGACGGAATACAATGAGCAGTTCTTC.

This clonotype was picked up many times. The V and J genes are TRBV27 and TRBJ1-5; D is ambiguous. Germline CDR1 MNHEY, CDR2 SMNVEV (reference sequence). There are 15 residues in the CDR3. Between the trimmed V and J ends, which lost 2 bases and 3 bases, there was a span of 11 bases. The CDR3 sequence: CASSLVLPLNQPQHF. The DNA of the CDR3 is TGTGCCAGCAGTTTAGTTCTCCCCCTCAATCAGCCCCAGCATTTT.

Remarks on this clonotype: This may come from a read error, since a much larger clone is one base off. The chain is built from TRBV20-1 and TRBJ2-7; maybe TRBD1 (6 bases). CDR3 length: 13 residues. In germline, CDR1 is DFQATT, CDR2 SNEGSKA (reference sequence). CDR3 in DNA: TGCAGTGCTAGAAGGACAGTACTTAACGAGCGGTACTTC. This codes for CSARRTVLNERYF.